The entry below describes one T cell receptor (beta chain). V was clipped by 5 bases and J by 4 bases; unmatched bases: 3. This CDR3 has 14 amino acids. Germline V gives CDR1 SGHNT, CDR2 YYREEE (reference sequence). This sample was taken from a study of blood T cell repertoires in COVID-19. Patients at the Seattle site were enrolled during active infection and followed longitudinally. The table came from immunoSEQ multiplex PCR; TCRdb's copy has only in-frame clones and leaves some out. The table lists about 69,000 clones, more than 80% of them singletons. This sequence joins TRBV5-4 and TRBJ1-6, with 7 bases matching TRBD1. This receptor was identified in a man in his fifties or sixties with COVID-19, enrolled during active disease. Sequencing input: peripheral blood. The CDR3 DNA reads as TGTGCCAGCAGTATACAGGGGTATAATTCACCCCTCCACTTT. Amino acid sequence: CASSIQGYNSPLHF. The complete variable domain, with remaining parts taken from reference TRBV5-4 and TRBJ1-6, reads ETGVTQSPTHLIKTRGQQVTLRCSSQSGHNTVSWYQQALGQGPQFIFQYYREEENGRGNFPPRFSGLQFPNYSSELNVNALELDDSALYLCASSIQGYNSPLHFGNGTRLTVT.